These T cell receptor beta chains were read from a single sample in a study of blood T cell repertoires in COVID-19. Profiled with immunoSEQ multiplex PCR; TCRdb holds only in-frame clones, not every one. The sample has about 180,000 clones, over 80% seen once. The specimen was peripheral blood. All receptors derive from a woman aged 65 to 85 with acute or convalescent COVID-19. Both conserved end residues are part of each CDR3. The D gene is left open where the match is weak. Clone size appears in some rows only: once, few, many, or a class for an expanded clone.

clone_size	d_call	j_call	v_call	cdr3_aa	cdr3_nt
.	TRBD1	TRBJ1-2	TRBV7-2	CASSSPATGVGYGYTF	TGTGCCAGCAGCTCGCCCGCAACAGGGGTGGGCTATGGCTACACCTTC
.	TRBD1	TRBJ1-2	TRBV6-5	CASSYFRDSSIYGYTF	TGTGCCAGCAGTTACTTTCGGGACAGCTCAATCTATGGCTACACCTTC
.	.	TRBJ1-2	TRBV7-9	CASSLALGAGADFGYTF	TGTGCCAGCAGCTTAGCGCTCGGGGCAGGGGCCGACTTTGGCTACACCTTC
.	.	TRBJ2-3	TRBV4-1	CASSQVRGRDTQYF	TGCGCCAGCAGCCAAGTTAGGGGGAGAGATACGCAGTATTTT
.	.	TRBJ2-5	TRBV3-1/TRBV3-2	CASSQAPLGPEETQYF	TGTGCCAGCAGCCAAGCCCCACTGGGGCCAGAAGAGACCCAGTACTTC
.	TRBD1	TRBJ2-5	TRBV7-2	CASSPKIGTAMGETQYF	TGTGCCAGCAGTCCGAAGATCGGGACAGCCATGGGGGAGACCCAGTACTTC
.	.	TRBJ2-1	TRBV20-1	CSASSVEAYNEQFF	TGCAGTGCTAGTAGCGTAGAGGCCTACAATGAGCAGTTCTTC
.	.	TRBJ1-5	TRBV7-2	CASSLVGDGNQPQHF	TGTGCCAGCAGCTTAGTTGGAGATGGCAATCAGCCCCAGCATTTT
.	TRBD2	TRBJ2-1	TRBV7-9	CASSLALAGATEQFF	TGTGCCAGCAGCTTAGCCCTAGCGGGGGCCACGGAGCAGTTCTTC
.	.	TRBJ2-3	TRBV7-2	CASSLQTGKVTDTQYF	TGTGCCAGCAGCTTACAGACAGGCAAGGTTACAGATACGCAGTATTTT
.	.	TRBJ2-2	TRBV9	CASSVASSTGELFF	TGTGCCAGCAGCGTAGCCTCCAGTACCGGGGAGCTGTTTTTT
.	.	TRBJ2-1	TRBV18	CASSSTGSSYNEQFF	TGTGCCAGCTCGTCTACAGGGAGCTCCTACAATGAGCAGTTCTTC
few	TRBD1	TRBJ1-2	TRBV13	CASSLKGALTYGYTF	TGTGCCAGCAGCTTGAAGGGGGCGCTTACCTATGGCTACACCTTC
.	.	TRBJ1-1	TRBV6-6	CASSSPLRGTEAFF	TGTGCCAGCAGTTCCCCCTTGAGGGGGACTGAAGCTTTCTTT
.	TRBD1	TRBJ1-1	TRBV7-2	CASSLRDRVESTEAFF	TGTGCCAGCAGCTTAAGGGACAGGGTAGAATCCACTGAAGCTTTCTTT
.	.	TRBJ1-3	TRBV9	CASSVADANSGNTIYF	TGTGCCAGCAGCGTAGCCGATGCGAACTCTGGAAACACCATATATTTT
.	.	TRBJ1-5	TRBV6-4	CASSESVYQPQHF	TGTGCCAGCAGTGAATCTGTATATCAGCCCCAGCATTTT
.	.	TRBJ2-2	TRBV19	CASSIDRGRAVNGELFF	TGTGCCAGTAGTATAGATAGGGGCAGGGCCGTGAACGGGGAGCTGTTTTTT
.	.	TRBJ2-2	TRBV30	CAWSPDRVTGELFF	TGTGCCTGGAGTCCGGACAGAGTCACCGGGGAGCTGTTTTTT
.	.	TRBJ2-7	TRBV5-5	CASSPGHRGSSYEQYF	TGTGCCAGCAGCCCGGGACACCGAGGGAGCTCCTACGAGCAGTACTTC
.	.	TRBJ1-2	TRBV30	CAWSGRTANGYTF	TGTGCCTGGAGTGGACGGACAGCTAATGGCTACACCTTC
.	TRBD1	TRBJ1-1	TRBV7-6	CASSSWTGAMNTEAFF	TGTGCCAGCAGCTCCTGGACAGGGGCGATGAACACTGAAGCTTTCTTT
.	.	TRBJ2-7	TRBV28	CASRGAAPGGFYEQYF	TGTGCCAGCAGGGGGGCGGCTCCTGGGGGCTTCTACGAGCAGTACTTC
.	TRBD2	TRBJ2-3	TRBV28	CASSSIQRGAYTQYF	TGTGCCAGCAGCTCCATCCAGCGGGGGGCCTATACGCAGTATTTT
.	.	TRBJ1-1	TRBV6-6	CASSPGRTEAFF	TGTGCCAGCAGTCCTGGCAGGACTGAAGCTTTCTTT
few	.	TRBJ2-1	TRBV5-6	CASSYVASGPYNEQFF	TGTGCCAGCAGCTACGTTGCGAGCGGGCCCTACAATGAGCAGTTCTTC
.	.	TRBJ2-3	TRBV5-4	CASSPPGSLTDTQYF	TGTGCCAGCAGCCCGCCGGGATCCCTCACAGATACGCAGTATTTT
.	.	TRBJ2-6	TRBV5-1	CASSFWTPSSGANVLTF	TGCGCCAGCAGCTTCTGGACACCTAGCTCTGGGGCCAACGTCCTGACTTTC
.	TRBD1	TRBJ1-5	TRBV28	CATSRGRAGDNQPQHF	TGTGCCACCAGCAGGGGGCGGGCAGGAGACAATCAGCCCCAGCATTTT
.	TRBD2	TRBJ2-3	TRBV7-2	CASSSFSGQTDTQYF	TGTGCCAGCAGCTCCTTTAGCGGGCAGACAGATACGCAGTATTTT
once	TRBD2	TRBJ2-3	TRBV30	CAWNEGLAGLRQYF	TGTGCCTGGAATGAGGGACTAGCGGGGTTGAGGCAGTATTTT
.	TRBD1	TRBJ2-4	TRBV30	CAWGTGVAKNIQYF	TGTGCCTGGGGGACAGGCGTAGCCAAAAACATTCAGTACTTC
.	.	TRBJ1-2	TRBV25-1	CASSGGYGYTF	TGTGCCAGCAGCGGGGGGTATGGCTACACCTTC
.	.	TRBJ2-1	TRBV18	CASSPHSDSDEQFF	TGTGCCAGCTCACCACACTCGGACTCTGATGAGCAGTTCTTC
.	TRBD2	TRBJ2-7	TRBV5-1	CASSPYGDSGGRDEQYF	TGCGCCAGCAGCCCCTATGGCGACAGCGGGGGCCGGGACGAGCAGTACTTC
.	TRBD1	TRBJ1-6	TRBV7-2	CASSLGTGLISPLHF	TGTGCCAGCAGCTTAGGGACAGGGCTGATCTCACCCCTCCACTTT
.	.	TRBJ1-1	TRBV6-1	CASSERYTEAFF	TGTGCCAGCAGTGAACGGTACACTGAAGCTTTCTTT
.	.	TRBJ2-5	TRBV19	CASSIIGATQYF	TGTGCCAGTAGTATAATAGGGGCGACCCAGTACTTC
.	TRBD2	TRBJ2-7	TRBV6-2/TRBV6-3	CASSYSPMSGGPSYEQYF	TGTGCCAGCAGTTACTCCCCTATGAGCGGGGGGCCCTCCTACGAGCAGTACTTC
.	.	TRBJ1-2	TRBV14	CASSLTVNYGYTF	TGTGCCAGCAGCCTGACAGTTAACTATGGCTACACCTTC
.	.	TRBJ1-2	TRBV11-2	CASSSLVARRGLGGYTF	TGTGCCAGCAGCTCCTTAGTGGCGAGAAGGGGCCTGGGAGGCTACACCTTC
.	TRBD2	TRBJ2-7	TRBV7-2	CASSPRLAGYYEQYF	TGTGCCAGCAGCCCACGACTAGCGGGTTACTACGAGCAGTACTTC